The entry below gives a single T cell receptor beta chain sequence along with its context. Antigen specificity is unknown. This sample was taken from a study of cytomegalovirus exposure and HLA in healthy donors. The primer mix had 60 Vbeta and 13 Jbeta primers. Data came from immunoSEQ multiplex PCR; TCRdb stores just in-frame clones and leaves some out. The data contain fewer than 200,000 clones, 9.5% of them singletons. At collection, donors were nominally healthy, but unrecorded immune exposures were probable. The J segment lost 4 bases and the V segment lost 2 bases, leaving 7 bases of the junction unmatched. In germline, CDR1 is SNHLY, CDR2 FYNNEI. The CDR3 loop spans 15 amino acids. Study-level points and caveats: Trimming of TCR beta V- and J-genes showed a link, identified in a later analysis, to a missense DCLRE1C variant.

Sequenced material: PBMCs. The TCR sequence derives from a woman in her thirties in good health and CMV-seropositive. The chain uses TRBV2 and TRBJ1-1, with 7 bases that match TRBD1. The CDR3 here is CASSEIGTVGTEAFF. Written as DNA, the CDR3 is TGTGCCAGCAGTGAAATCGGGACAGTAGGCACTGAAGCTTTCTTT.